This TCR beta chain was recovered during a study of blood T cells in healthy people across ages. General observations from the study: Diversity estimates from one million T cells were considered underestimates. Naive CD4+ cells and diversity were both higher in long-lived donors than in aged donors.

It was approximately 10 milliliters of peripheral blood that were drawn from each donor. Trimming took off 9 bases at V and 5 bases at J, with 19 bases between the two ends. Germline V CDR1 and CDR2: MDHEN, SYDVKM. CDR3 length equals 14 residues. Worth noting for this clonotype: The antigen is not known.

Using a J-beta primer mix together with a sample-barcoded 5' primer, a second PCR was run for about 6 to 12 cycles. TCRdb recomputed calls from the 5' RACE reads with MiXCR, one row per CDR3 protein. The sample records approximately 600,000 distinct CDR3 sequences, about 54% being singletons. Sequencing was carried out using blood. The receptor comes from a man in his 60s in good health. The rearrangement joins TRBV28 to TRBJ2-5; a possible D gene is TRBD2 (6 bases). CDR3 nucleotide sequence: TGTGCCAGTCAGACCGGGGGTTCGGTGGAGACCCAGTACTTC. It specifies CASQTGGSVETQYF. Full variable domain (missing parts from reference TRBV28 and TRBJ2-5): DVKVTQSSRYLVKRTGEKVFLECVQDMDHENMFWYRQDPGLGLRLIYFSYDVKMKEKGDIPEGYSVSREKKERFSLILESASTNQTSMYLCASQTGGSVETQYFGPGTRLLVL.